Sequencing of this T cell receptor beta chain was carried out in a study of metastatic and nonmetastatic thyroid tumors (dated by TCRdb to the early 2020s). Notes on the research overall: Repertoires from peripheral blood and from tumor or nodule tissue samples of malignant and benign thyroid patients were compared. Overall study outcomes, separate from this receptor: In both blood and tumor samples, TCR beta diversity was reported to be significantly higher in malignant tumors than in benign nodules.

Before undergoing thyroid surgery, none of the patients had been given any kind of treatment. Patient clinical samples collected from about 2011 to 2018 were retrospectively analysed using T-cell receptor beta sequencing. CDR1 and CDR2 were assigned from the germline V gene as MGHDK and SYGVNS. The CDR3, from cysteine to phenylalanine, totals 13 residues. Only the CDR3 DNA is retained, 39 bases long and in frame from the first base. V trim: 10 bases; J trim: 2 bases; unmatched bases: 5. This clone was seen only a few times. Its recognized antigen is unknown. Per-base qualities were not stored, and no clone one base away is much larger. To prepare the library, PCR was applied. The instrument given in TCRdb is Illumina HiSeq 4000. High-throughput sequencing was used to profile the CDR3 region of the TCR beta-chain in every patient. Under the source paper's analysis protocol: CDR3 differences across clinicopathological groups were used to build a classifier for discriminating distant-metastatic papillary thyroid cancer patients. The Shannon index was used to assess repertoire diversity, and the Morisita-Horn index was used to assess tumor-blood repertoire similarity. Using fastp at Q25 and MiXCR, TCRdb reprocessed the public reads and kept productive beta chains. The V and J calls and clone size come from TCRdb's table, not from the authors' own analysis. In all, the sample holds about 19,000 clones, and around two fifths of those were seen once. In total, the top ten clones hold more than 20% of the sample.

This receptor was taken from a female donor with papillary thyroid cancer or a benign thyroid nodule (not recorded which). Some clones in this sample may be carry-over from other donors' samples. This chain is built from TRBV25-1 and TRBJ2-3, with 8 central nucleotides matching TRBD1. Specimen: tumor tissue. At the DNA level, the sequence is TGTGCCACCTGGACAGGGTTCACAGATACGCAGTATTTT. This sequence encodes CATWTGFTDTQYF. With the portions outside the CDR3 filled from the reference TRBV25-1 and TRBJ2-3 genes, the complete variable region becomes EADIYQTPRYLVIGTGKKITLECSQTMGHDKMYWYQQDPGMELHLIHYSYGVNSTEKGDLSSESTVSRIRTEHFPLTLESARPSHTSQYLCATWTGFTDTQYFGPGTRLTVL.